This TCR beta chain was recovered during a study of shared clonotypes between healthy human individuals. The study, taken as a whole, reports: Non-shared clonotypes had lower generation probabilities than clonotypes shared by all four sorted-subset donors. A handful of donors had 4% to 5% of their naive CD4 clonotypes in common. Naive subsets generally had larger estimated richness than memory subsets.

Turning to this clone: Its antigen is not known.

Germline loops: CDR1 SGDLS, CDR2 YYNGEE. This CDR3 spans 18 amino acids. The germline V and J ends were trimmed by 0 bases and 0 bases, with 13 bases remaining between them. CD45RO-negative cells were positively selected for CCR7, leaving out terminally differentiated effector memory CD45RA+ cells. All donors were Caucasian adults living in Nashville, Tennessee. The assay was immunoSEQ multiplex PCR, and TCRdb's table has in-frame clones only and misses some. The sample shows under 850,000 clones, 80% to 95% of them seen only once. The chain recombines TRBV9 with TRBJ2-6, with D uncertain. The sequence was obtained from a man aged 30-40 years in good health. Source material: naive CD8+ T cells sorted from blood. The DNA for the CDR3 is TGTGCCAGCAGCGTAGATCCCCTAGGGTCCTCTGGGGCCAACGTCCTGACTTTC. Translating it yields CASSVDPLGSSGANVLTF.